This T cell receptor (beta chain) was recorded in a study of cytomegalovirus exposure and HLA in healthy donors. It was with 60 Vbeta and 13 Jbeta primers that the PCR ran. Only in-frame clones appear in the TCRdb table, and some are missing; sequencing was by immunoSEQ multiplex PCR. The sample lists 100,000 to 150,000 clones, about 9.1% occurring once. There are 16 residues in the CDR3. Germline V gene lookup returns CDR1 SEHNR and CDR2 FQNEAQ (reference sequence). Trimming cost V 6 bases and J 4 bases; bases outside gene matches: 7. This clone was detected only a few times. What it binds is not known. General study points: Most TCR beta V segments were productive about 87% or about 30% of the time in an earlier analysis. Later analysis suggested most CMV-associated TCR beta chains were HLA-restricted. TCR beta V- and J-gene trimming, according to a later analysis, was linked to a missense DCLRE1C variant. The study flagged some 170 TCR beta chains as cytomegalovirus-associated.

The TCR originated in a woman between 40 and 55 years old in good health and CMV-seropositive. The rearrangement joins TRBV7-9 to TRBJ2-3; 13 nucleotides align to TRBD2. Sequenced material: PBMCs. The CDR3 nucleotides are TGTGCCAGCAGTTCCGGGACTAGCGGGGTGGCAGATACGCAGTATTTT. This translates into CASSSGTSGVADTQYF.